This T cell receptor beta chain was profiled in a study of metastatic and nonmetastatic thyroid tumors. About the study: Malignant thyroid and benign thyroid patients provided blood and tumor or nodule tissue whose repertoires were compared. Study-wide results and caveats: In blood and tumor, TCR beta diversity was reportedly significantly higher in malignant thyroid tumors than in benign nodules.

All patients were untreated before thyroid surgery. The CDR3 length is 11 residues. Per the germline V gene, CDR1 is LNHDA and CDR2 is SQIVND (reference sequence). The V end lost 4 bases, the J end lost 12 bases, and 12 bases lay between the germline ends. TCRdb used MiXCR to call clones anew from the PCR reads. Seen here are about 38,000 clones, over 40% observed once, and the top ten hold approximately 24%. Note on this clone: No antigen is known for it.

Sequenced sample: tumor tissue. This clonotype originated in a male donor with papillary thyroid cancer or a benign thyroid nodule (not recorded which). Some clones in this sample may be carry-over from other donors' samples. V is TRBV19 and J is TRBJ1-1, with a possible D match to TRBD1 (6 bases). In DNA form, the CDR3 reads TGTGCCAGTAGTACCACAGGGCACACTTTCTTT. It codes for CASSTTGHTFF.